Each of the 3 T cell receptor beta chains below was sequenced from the same sample in a study of T cells in localized non-small cell lung cancer. The method was immunoSEQ multiplex PCR; TCRdb's version includes in-frame clones alone and lacks a portion of them. The sample consists of tens of thousands of clones, approximately 80% of them appearing once. The starting material was peripheral blood, obtained before any cancer treatment. The source is a male donor at least 60 years old with stage III squamous cell lung carcinoma.

This clone appeared a single time. The V call is TRBV5-1, the J call TRBJ1-3; 8 positions agree with TRBD1. The CDR3 has 17 amino acids. V lost 0 bases to trimming and J lost 0 bases; unmatched junction nucleotides: 5. CDR1 and CDR2 (germline): SGHRS, YFSETQ. The CDR3 loop reads CASSLATGGTSGNTIYF. The CDR3 coding sequence is TGCGCCAGCAGCTTGGCCACAGGGGGAACCTCTGGAAACACCATATATTTT.

This rearrangement joins TRBV7-9 to TRBJ2-3, with 8 bases matching TRBD2. V lost 1 base, J lost 6 bases, and 9 bases stayed unmatched. There are 16 residues in the CDR3. Germline V gene data show CDR1 as SEHNR and CDR2 as FQNEAQ (reference sequence). The CDR3 loop reads CASSLDGGRIRDTQYF. The CDR3 DNA reads TGTGCCAGCAGCTTAGACGGCGGGAGGATTAGGGATACGCAGTATTTT.

This chain links TRBV6-1 with TRBJ2-1; D might be TRBD1 (5 bases). Trimming took 6 bases from V and 0 from J, leaving 12 bases between them. Germline V lookup: CDR1 MNHNS, CDR2 SASEGT. The CDR3 covers 15 residues. The CDR3 region is CASSNRLSSYNEQFF. CDR3 bases: TGTGCCAGCAGCAACAGGTTAAGCTCCTACAATGAGCAGTTCTTC.